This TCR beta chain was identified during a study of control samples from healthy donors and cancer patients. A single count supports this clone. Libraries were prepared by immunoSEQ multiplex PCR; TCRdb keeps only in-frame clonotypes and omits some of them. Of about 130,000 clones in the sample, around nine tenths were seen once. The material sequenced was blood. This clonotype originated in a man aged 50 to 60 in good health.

The CDR3 is CATSDRLTDPKRETQYF. The DNA of the CDR3 is TGTGCCACCAGTGATAGGCTTACGGACCCAAAACGGGAGACCCAGTACTTC. The chain recombines TRBV24-1 with TRBJ2-5, with D uncertain. Per the germline V gene, CDR1 is KGHDR and CDR2 is SFDVKD. The CDR3 loop spans 17 amino acids. Trimming removed 3 bases from V and 5 bases from J, with 21 bases in between.